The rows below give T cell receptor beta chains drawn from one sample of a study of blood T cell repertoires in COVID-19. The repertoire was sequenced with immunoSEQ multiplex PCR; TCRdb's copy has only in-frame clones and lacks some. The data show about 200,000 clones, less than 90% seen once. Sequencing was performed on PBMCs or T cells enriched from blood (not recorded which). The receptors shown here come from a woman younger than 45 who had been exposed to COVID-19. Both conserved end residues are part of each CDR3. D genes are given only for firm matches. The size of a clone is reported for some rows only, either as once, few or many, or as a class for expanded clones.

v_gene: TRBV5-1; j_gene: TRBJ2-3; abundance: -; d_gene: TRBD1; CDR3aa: CASSSSGGTDTQYF; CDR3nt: TGCGCCAGCAGCTCGTCAGGGGGAACAGATACGCAGTATTTT
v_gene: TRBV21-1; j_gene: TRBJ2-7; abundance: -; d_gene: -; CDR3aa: CASSKGNGGSHEKRYYEQYF; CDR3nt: TGTGCCAGCAGCAAAGGAAACGGGGGGTCCCACGAAAAGAGATACTACGAGCAGTACTTC
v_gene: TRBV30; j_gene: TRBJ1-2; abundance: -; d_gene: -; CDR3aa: CAWSPQDSGYTF; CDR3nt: TGTGCCTGGAGTCCCCAAGACTCTGGCTACACCTTC
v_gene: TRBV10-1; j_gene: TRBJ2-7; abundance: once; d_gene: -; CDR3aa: CASSDQGQYEQYF; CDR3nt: TGCGCCAGCAGTGATCAGGGGCAATACGAGCAGTACTTC
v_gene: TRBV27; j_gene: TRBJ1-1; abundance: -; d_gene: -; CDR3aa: CASRRTDSGNTEAFF; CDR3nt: TGTGCCAGCAGACGGACGGACTCAGGAAACACTGAAGCTTTCTTT
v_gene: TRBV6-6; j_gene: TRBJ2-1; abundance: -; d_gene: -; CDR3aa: CASSITGSSYNEQFF; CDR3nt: TGTGCCAGCAGCATCACAGGGAGCTCCTACAATGAGCAGTTCTTC
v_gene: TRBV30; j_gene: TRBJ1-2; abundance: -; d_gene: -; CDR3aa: CAWSGGPYGYTF; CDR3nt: TGTGCCTGGAGCGGGGGGCCGTATGGCTACACCTTC
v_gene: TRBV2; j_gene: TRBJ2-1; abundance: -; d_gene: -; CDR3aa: CASSDWGRPIDEQFF; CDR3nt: TGTGCCAGCAGTGATTGGGGCAGACCGATCGATGAGCAGTTCTTC
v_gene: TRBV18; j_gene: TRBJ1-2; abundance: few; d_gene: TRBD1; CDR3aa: CASSPGQGASTAGYTF; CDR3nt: TGTGCCAGCTCACCGGGACAGGGGGCGAGTACTGCGGGCTACACCTTC
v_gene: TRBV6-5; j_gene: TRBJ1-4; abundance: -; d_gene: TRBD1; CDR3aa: CASSTGTGGEKLFF; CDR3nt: TGTGCCAGCAGCACAGGGACAGGGGGTGAAAAACTGTTTTTT
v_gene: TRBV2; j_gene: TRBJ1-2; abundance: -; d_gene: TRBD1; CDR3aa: CASSSTGTGANYGYTF; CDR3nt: TGTGCCAGCAGTTCAACCGGGACAGGGGCGAACTATGGCTACACCTTC
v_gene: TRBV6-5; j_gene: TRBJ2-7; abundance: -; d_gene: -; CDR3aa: CASSYSYRSSYEQYF; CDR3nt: TGTGCCAGCAGTTACTCGTACAGGAGCTCCTACGAGCAGTACTTC
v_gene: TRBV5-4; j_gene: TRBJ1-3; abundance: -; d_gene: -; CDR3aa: CASSRGGRWLGNTIYF; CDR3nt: TGTGCCAGCAGCCGTGGGGGGAGGTGGCTGGGAAACACCATATATTTT
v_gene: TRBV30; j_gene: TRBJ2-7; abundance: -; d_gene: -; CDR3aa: CAWSVSGGYYEQYF; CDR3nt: TGTGCCTGGAGTGTGTCTGGCGGTTACTACGAGCAGTACTTC
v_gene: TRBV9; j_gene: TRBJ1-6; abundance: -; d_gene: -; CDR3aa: CASSPQGDNSPLHF; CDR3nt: TGTGCCAGCAGCCCACAGGGAGATAATTCACCCCTCCACTTT
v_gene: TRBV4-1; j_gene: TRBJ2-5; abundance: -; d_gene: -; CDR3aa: CASSQGGGEPFEETQYF; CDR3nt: TGCGCCAGCAGCCAAGGAGGGGGGGAGCCGTTTGAAGAGACCCAGTACTTC
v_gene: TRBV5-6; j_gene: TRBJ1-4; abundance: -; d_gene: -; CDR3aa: CASTPQGNEKLFF; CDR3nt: TGTGCCAGCACCCCGCAGGGGAATGAAAAACTGTTTTTT
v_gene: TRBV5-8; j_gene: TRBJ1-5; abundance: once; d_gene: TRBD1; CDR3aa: CASSYQGAWGNQPQHF; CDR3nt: TGTGCCAGCAGCTACCAGGGGGCCTGGGGCAATCAGCCCCAGCATTTT
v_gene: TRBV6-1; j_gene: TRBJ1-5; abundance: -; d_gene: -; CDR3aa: CASSDNPGAGQPQHF; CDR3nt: TGTGCCAGCAGTGATAATCCAGGGGCTGGTCAGCCCCAGCATTTT
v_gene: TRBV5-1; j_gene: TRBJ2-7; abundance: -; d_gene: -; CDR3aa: CASSKTGAEQYF; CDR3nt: TGCGCCAGCAGCAAAACTGGGGCCGAGCAGTACTTC
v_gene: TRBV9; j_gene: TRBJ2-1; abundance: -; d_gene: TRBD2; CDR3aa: CASSPGGGGYNEQFF; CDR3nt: TGTGCCAGCAGCCCAGGCGGGGGGGGCTACAATGAGCAGTTCTTC
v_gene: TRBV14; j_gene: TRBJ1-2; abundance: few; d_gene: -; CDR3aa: CASSRAGVHGYTF; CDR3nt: TGTGCCAGCAGCCGCGCAGGGGTCCATGGCTACACCTTC
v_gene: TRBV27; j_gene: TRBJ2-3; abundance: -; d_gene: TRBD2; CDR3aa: CASSPRLAGDSTDTQYF; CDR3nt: TGTGCCAGCAGTCCCCGACTAGCGGGGGATAGCACAGATACGCAGTATTTT
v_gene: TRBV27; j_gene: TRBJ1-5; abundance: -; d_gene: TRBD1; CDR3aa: CASSRQGAIGNRNQPQHF; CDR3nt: TGTGCCAGCAGTCGGCAGGGGGCGATTGGAAATCGCAATCAGCCCCAGCATTTT
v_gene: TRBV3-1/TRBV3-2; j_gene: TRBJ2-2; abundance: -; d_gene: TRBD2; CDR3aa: CASSQRGGSNTGELFF; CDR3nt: TGTGCCAGCAGCCAACGGGGGGGGTCGAACACCGGGGAGCTGTTTTTT